The 19 T cell receptor beta chains presented below share a single source sample, sequenced in a study of T cell clones after liver transplantation. Assay used: immunoSEQ multiplex PCR; TCRdb lists only in-frame clones, some missing. This table holds 10,000 or so clones, 70% to 85% found once. Specimen: CD8+ T cells from blood, collected at the 22-month timepoint. The receptors stem from a human patient who received a liver transplant. The T cells may partly be graft donor cells.

V and J are TRBV7-9 and TRBJ2-2, with D hard to call. V lost 5 bases, J lost 2 bases, and 12 bases lay in between. The length of the CDR3 is 15 residues. The germline gives CDR1 SEHNR, CDR2 FQNEAQ (reference sequence). The CDR3 sequence: CASSPAHGNTGELFF. The CDR3 region has the DNA TGTGCCAGCAGCCCCGCCCACGGAAACACCGGGGAGCTGTTTTTT.

In its sample, this clone was seen a few times. The chain links TRBV19 to TRBJ1-1, with D hard to call. Germline V gene sequence: CDR1 LNHDA, CDR2 SQIVND (reference sequence). V was pared by 7 bases and J by 5 bases, with 11 bases between. The CDR3 consists of 12 residues. CDR3 DNA sequence: TGTGCCAGTACAGTCGGGTCGACTGAAGCTTTCTTT. Protein product: CASTVGSTEAFF.

This CDR3 reads CASSVAVDYEQYF. CDR3 DNA: TGTGCCAGCAGTGTAGCGGTGGACTACGAGCAGTACTTC. This chain joins TRBV7-9 and TRBJ2-7; TRBD2 might be the D (6 bases). V was cut by 6 bases and J by 3 bases, with 12 bases left in between. The CDR3 loop spans 13 amino acids. The germline V gene encodes CDR1 SEHNR and CDR2 FQNEAQ (reference sequence).

The chain is built from TRBV7-6 and TRBJ2-7, with D hard to call. Trimming removed 0 bases at V and 6 bases at J, with 9 bases between. Germline V gives CDR1 SGHVS, CDR2 FNYEAQ. The CDR3 runs 13 residues. The CDR3 loop is CASSLAAGVEQYF. The CDR3 nucleotides are TGTGCCAGCAGCTTAGCGGCTGGGGTCGAGCAGTACTTC.

CDR3 coding DNA: TGTGCCAGCAGCAGTAACACAGCGAACTATGGCTACACCTTC. Translated: CASSSNTANYGYTF. The rearrangement links TRBV7-9 to TRBJ1-2; D is unresolved. Germline CDR1 and CDR2: SEHNR and FQNEAQ (reference sequence). This CDR3 has 14 residues. Trimming removed 5 bases at V and 2 bases at J, with 12 bases between.

The genes are TRBV30 and TRBJ2-7; D is unclear. This CDR3 spans 12 amino acids. Germline V CDR1 and CDR2: GTSNPN, SVGIG (reference sequence). V lost 0 bases and J lost 5, with 8 bases in between. CDR3 sequence reads: CAWSVTLDEQYF. Written as DNA, the CDR3 is TGTGCCTGGAGTGTGACCCTCGACGAGCAGTACTTC.

V gene TRBV9 combines with J gene TRBJ1-1; weak D call: TRBD1 (5 bases). The CDR3 runs to 15 residues. The germline V and J ends were trimmed by 4 bases and 1 base, with 14 bases remaining between them. In germline, CDR1 is SGDLS, CDR2 YYNGEE. The CDR3 coding sequence is TGTGCCAGCAGCCGGGAAGGGGCCGGGAACACTGAAGCTTTCTTT. The encoded protein is CASSREGAGNTEAFF.

The rearrangement joins TRBV19 to TRBJ1-5; perhaps TRBD1 as D (6 bases). V lost 2 bases and J lost 4, with 12 bases in between. Germline-derived CDR1 and CDR2 are LNHDA and SQIVND (reference sequence). The CDR3 sequence is 15 residues long. The CDR3, as DNA: TGTGCCAGTAGTATACTCGCAGGGGCGAATCAGCCCCAGCATTTT. This translates into CASSILAGANQPQHF.

V usage is TRBV19 and J usage is TRBJ2-1; D may correspond to TRBD1 or TRBD2 (5 bases each). Trimming removed 6 bases at V and 0 bases at J, with 15 bases between. This CDR3 has 16 amino acids. Germline V gene sequence: CDR1 LNHDA, CDR2 SQIVND (reference sequence). CDR3 in DNA: TGTGCCAGTAGCCCGAACTCGGGGCTCTCCTACAATGAGCAGTTCTTC. It is translated as CASSPNSGLSYNEQFF.

CDR3 in DNA: TGTGCCAGCAGTTTATCGCCGGGGAACACTGAAGCTTTCTTT. Encoded protein: CASSLSPGNTEAFF. The J gene is TRBJ1-1, the V gene TRBV27; D uncertain. This CDR3 contains 14 residues. Between the trimmed V and J ends, which lost 0 bases and 1 base, there was a span of 6 bases. Germline CDR1 and CDR2: MNHEY and SMNVEV (reference sequence).

This sequence joins TRBV29-1 and TRBJ2-1; possible D gene TRBD1, 7 bases. V was cut by 7 bases and J by 0 bases, with 16 bases left in between. Germline V gene lookup returns CDR1 SQVTM and CDR2 ANQGSEA. The CDR3 has 15 amino acids. CDR3 sequence: CSADTGDFSYNEQFF. CDR3 DNA sequence: TGCAGCGCTGATACAGGGGACTTCTCCTACAATGAGCAGTTCTTC.

V usage is TRBV4-1 and J usage is TRBJ1-2; D remains unclear. V gave up 0 bases and J gave up 4 bases, with 3 bases separating them. CDR1 is MGHRA and CDR2 is YSYEKL in the germline V gene. CDR3 length: 12 amino acids. CDR3 bases: TGCGCCAGCAGCCAAGATCCCTATGGCTACACCTTC. Protein: CASSQDPYGYTF.

This sequence joins TRBV27 and TRBJ2-7, with TRBD2 identical over 9 bases. This CDR3 has 14 residues. From germline, CDR1 is MNHEY and CDR2 SMNVEV (reference sequence). J lost 3 bases, V lost 4 bases, and 4 bases had no gene match. CDR3 loop: CASSSVAGDYEQYF. Written as DNA, the CDR3 is TGTGCCAGCAGTTCGGTAGCGGGGGACTACGAGCAGTACTTC.

This clone has only a few counts. The V and J genes are TRBV19 and TRBJ2-5, with 10 bases that match TRBD1. Per the germline V gene, CDR1 is LNHDA and CDR2 is SQIVND (reference sequence). Trimming cost V 6 bases and J 3 bases; bases outside gene matches: 7. The CDR3 is 15 amino acids. Here the CDR3 reads CASSYRDRGEETQYF. CDR3 DNA: TGTGCCAGTAGCTACCGGGACAGGGGAGAAGAGACCCAGTACTTC.

V gene TRBV28 combines with J gene TRBJ1-6, with D tentatively TRBD1 (6 bases). This CDR3 has 16 residues. With 8 bases removed from V and 4 bases from J, the gap between germline ends came to 18 bases. Germline assignment: CDR1 MDHEN and CDR2 SYDVKM. The CDR3, as DNA: TGTGCCAGCGCTAATCCGGCAGGGGTATATAATTCACCCCTCCACTTT. Residues: CASANPAGVYNSPLHF.

V gene TRBV19 combines with J gene TRBJ1-1; D gene ambiguous. Per the germline V gene, CDR1 is LNHDA and CDR2 is SQIVND (reference sequence). There are 15 residues in the CDR3. The germline V and J ends were trimmed by 3 bases and 1 base, with 12 bases remaining between them. CDR3 DNA sequence: TGTGCCAGTAGTATCCCACTAGAGGGGAACACTGAAGCTTTCTTT. As protein: CASSIPLEGNTEAFF.

The chain uses TRBV27 and TRBJ2-3; 10 bases map to TRBD2. There are 16 residues in the CDR3. Germline assignment: CDR1 MNHEY and CDR2 SMNVEV (reference sequence). V shed 4 bases and J 2 bases; nucleotides not matched to a gene: 6. Here the CDR3 reads CASSWASGGSTDTQYF. For the CDR3, the DNA is TGTGCCAGCAGTTGGGCTAGCGGGGGCTCCACAGATACGCAGTATTTT.

The chain carries TRBV9 and TRBJ1-2; perhaps TRBD1 as D (6 bases). The CDR3 covers 15 residues. The germline V and J ends were trimmed by 0 bases and 4 bases, with 13 bases remaining between them. Germline V gene sequence: CDR1 SGDLS, CDR2 YYNGEE. DNA of the CDR3: TGTGCCAGCAGCGTAGGTATACAGGGTTCCTATGGCTACACCTTC. It yields the protein CASSVGIQGSYGYTF.

A word on this clone: The junction departs from germline at one end; a sequencing error may be responsible. The V gene is TRBV9, the J gene TRBJ2-3; 10 nucleotides line up with TRBD1. The CDR3 sequence is 19 residues long. The V gene's germline CDR1 is SGDLS and CDR2 YYNGEE. The CDR3, as DNA: TGCCCCCGCCGCGACGGGGGGAGGACAGGGGGACCTAGCACAGATACGCAGTATTTT. Translated: CPRRDGGRTGGPSTDTQYF.